This T cell receptor beta chain was recorded in a study of response to subunit inactivated influenza vaccine. TCRdb recomputed calls from the RT-PCR reads with MiXCR, one row per CDR3 protein. In the table there are about 800,000 distinct CDR3 sequences, 21% of which are singletons. A remark on this clonotype: The antigen is not known.

Trimming cost V 0 bases and J 4 bases, with 13 bases left between them. This CDR3 region has 15 residues. Germline V gene data show CDR1 as MNHEY and CDR2 as SVGAGI. Study-wide results and limits: It was the authors' suggestion that each seasonal influenza vaccination recruits few new T cells.

This receptor was taken from a man between 50 and 59 years old who received an inactivated influenza vaccine. The sample here was PBMCs from blood, taken more than 4 days after vaccination. This chain connects TRBV6-5 to TRBJ2-7; D unclear. The CDR3 DNA follows: TGTGCCAGCAGTTACTCGGCTCACGGATCTTACGAGCAGTACTTC. It is translated as CASSYSAHGSYEQYF.